Presented here are 27 T cell receptor beta chains from one specimen sequenced in a study of OX40 agonist ivuxolimab in advanced cancers. Measured with immunoSEQ multiplex PCR; TCRdb has only the in-frame clones, and not every one. The table records tens of thousands of clones, approximately 88% of them present only once. Here the sequenced sample was CD4+ or CD8+ T cells sorted from blood, taken in a trial of the OX40 agonist ivuxolimab. The receptors were gathered from an adult with an advanced solid tumor such as melanoma, head and neck, liver or kidney cancer.

The chain links TRBV9 to TRBJ1-1; D uncertain. CDR3 length: 14 residues. Germline V gene sequence: CDR1 SGDLS, CDR2 YYNGEE. The V end lost 3 bases, the J end lost 3 bases, and 12 bases lay between the germline ends. CDR3 in DNA: TGTGCCAGCAGCGGCAGTTTAGTGCACACTGAAGCTTTCTTT. Translated: CASSGSLVHTEAFF.

This clone was recorded only once. The chain is built from TRBV4-1 and TRBJ2-7, with D possibly called TRBD1 or TRBD2 (5 bases each). The CDR3 covers 15 residues. Deletions cut 0 bases from V and 3 bases from J, with 12 bases between. CDR1 is MGHRA, CDR2 YSYEKL, per germline. This CDR3 reads CASSQDEAGSYEQYF. CDR3 DNA sequence: TGCGCCAGCAGCCAAGATGAGGCAGGGAGCTACGAGCAGTACTTC.

This sequence joins TRBV11-1 and TRBJ2-2; D unresolved. In germline, CDR1 is SGHAT, CDR2 FQDESV (reference sequence). The ends were cut back, 2 bases at V and 7 bases at J, with 11 bases in the middle. The CDR3 extends over 14 amino acids. DNA for the CDR3: TGTGCCAGCAGCTTATCGCTGGACGGCGGGGAGCTGTTTTTT. It yields the protein CASSLSLDGGELFF.

This chain connects TRBV27 to TRBJ2-7, with no clear D. CDR1 MNHEY and CDR2 SMNVEV come from the germline V gene (reference sequence). CDR3 length equals 13 residues. Trimming removed 0 bases at V and 7 bases at J, with 10 bases between. CDR3 DNA sequence: TGTGCCAGCAGTTTATCCAGGATAGGGGAGCAGTACTTC. Protein: CASSLSRIGEQYF.

The CDR3 DNA sequence: TGTGCCAGCAGCGCACTCGGGGATCACCTCCAAGAGACCCAGTACTTC. It is translated as CASSALGDHLQETQYF. The chain uses TRBV7-9 and TRBJ2-5; a possible D gene is TRBD2 (5 bases). The V end lost 5 bases, the J end lost 1 base, and 17 bases lay between the germline ends. The CDR3 contains 16 residues. The germline V gene encodes CDR1 SEHNR and CDR2 FQNEAQ (reference sequence).

The count of this clone is one. The chain combines TRBV5-1 with TRBJ1-2; no clear D gene. Germline V gene data show CDR1 as SGHRS and CDR2 as YFSETQ. V lost 6 bases, J lost 0 bases, and 15 bases lay in between. The CDR3 is 15 residues long. This CDR3 reads CASTDGGSANYGYTF. In DNA form, the CDR3 reads TGCGCCAGCACGGACGGAGGGTCAGCTAACTATGGCTACACCTTC.

The chain employs TRBV15 and TRBJ2-7; 8 bases match TRBD1. This CDR3 region has 15 residues. The junction had 4 bases not matched to a gene; V was cut back by 3 bases and J by 0 bases. In germline, CDR1 is LNHNV, CDR2 YYDKDF (reference sequence). The chain's CDR3 is CATSSRQGSSYEQYF. In DNA, the CDR3 is TGTGCCACCAGCAGCCGACAGGGGAGCTCCTACGAGCAGTACTTC.

V gene TRBV30 combines with J gene TRBJ2-5; TRBD2 aligns across 13 bases. CDR1 and CDR2 (germline): GTSNPN, SVGIG (reference sequence). This CDR3 is 16 amino acids long. V lost 2 bases, J lost 5 bases, and 8 bases stayed unmatched. For the CDR3, the DNA is TGTGCCTGGAGTTTAGGGACTAGCGGGACCGGTGAGACCCAGTACTTC. It yields the protein CAWSLGTSGTGETQYF.

The V gene is TRBV7-9, the J gene TRBJ1-5; no firm D call. Germline V gives CDR1 SEHNR, CDR2 FQNEAQ (reference sequence). V was shortened by 1 base and J by 2 bases, with 6 bases between the two germline ends. This CDR3 is 14 amino acids long. The CDR3: CASSLGSGNQPQHF. For the CDR3, the DNA is TGTGCCAGCAGCTTAGGCAGCGGCAATCAGCCCCAGCATTTT.

This chain joins TRBV10-3 and TRBJ2-1; 7 positions match TRBD2. CDR1 and CDR2 from the germline V gene are ENHRY and SYGVKD. Trimming at V came to 0 bases and at J to 5 bases, leaving 7 bases not matched to a gene. The CDR3 runs 16 residues. CDR3 protein: CAISESIASGNNEQFF. Here the CDR3 DNA reads TGTGCCATCAGTGAGTCGATCGCTAGCGGTAACAATGAGCAGTTCTTC.

The chain couples TRBV27 to TRBJ1-2, with no clear D. Germline V gene sequence: CDR1 MNHEY, CDR2 SMNVEV (reference sequence). V was trimmed by 4 bases and J by 6 bases, leaving 12 bases between them. CDR3 length: 13 amino acids. CDR3 loop: CASSYGGSDGYTF. The CDR3 nucleotides read TGTGCCAGCAGTTACGGCGGGTCTGATGGCTACACCTTC.

This chain joins TRBV6-5 and TRBJ2-2; no definite D call. The germline gives CDR1 MNHEY, CDR2 SVGAGI. This CDR3 region has 15 residues. Deletions cut 8 bases from V and 4 bases from J, with 17 bases between. The CDR3: CASAISARATGELFF. CDR3 sequence (DNA): TGTGCCAGCGCTATTTCCGCCAGAGCCACCGGGGAGCTGTTTTTT.

This chain links TRBV4-1 with TRBJ2-7; 8 bases align to TRBD1. The V segment lost 3 bases and the J segment 5 bases; nucleotides outside the gene matches: 9. Germline CDR1 MGHRA, CDR2 YSYEKL. The CDR3 is 15 residues long. CDR3 sequence (DNA): TGCGCCAGCAGCCACGACGGGACAGGTCGCAACGAGCAGTACTTC. Protein sequence: CASSHDGTGRNEQYF.

The J gene is TRBJ2-1, the V gene TRBV4-1, with 14 nucleotides matching TRBD2. V dropped 2 bases and J dropped 6; count of bases not matched to a gene: 6. This CDR3 has 17 residues. CDR1 and CDR2 (germline): MGHRA, YSYEKL. This chain's CDR3 is CASSQSTSGRAVNEQFF. Here the CDR3 DNA reads TGCGCCAGCAGCCAATCGACTAGCGGGAGGGCCGTCAATGAGCAGTTCTTC.

The gene calls are TRBV2 and TRBJ1-6; D is uncertain. This CDR3 is 12 amino acids long. V was shortened by 3 bases and J by 15 bases, with 12 bases between the two germline ends. In germline, CDR1 is SNHLY, CDR2 FYNNEI. The DNA for the CDR3 is TGTGCCAGCAGTGAGGGCCTTTCTGGCCTCCACTTT. It encodes CASSEGLSGLHF.

The chain carries TRBV5-4 and TRBJ2-1, with 9 positions matching TRBD2. Germline lookup yields CDR1 SGHNT and CDR2 YYREEE (reference sequence). With 4 bases clipped from V and 8 bases from J, the junction kept 10 bases outside the gene matches. This CDR3 is built from 15 residues. The CDR3: CASSPWREGLYEQFF. The CDR3 DNA follows: TGTGCCAGCAGCCCCTGGCGGGAGGGCCTCTATGAGCAGTTCTTC.

This chain uses TRBV28 with TRBJ2-7, with 12 bases lining up with TRBD1. Germline V gene sequence: CDR1 MDHEN, CDR2 SYDVKM. The junction had 3 bases not matched to a gene; V was cut back by 3 bases and J by 6 bases. The CDR3 spans 14 residues. The CDR3 DNA reads as TGTGCCAGCAGTTTGGGACAGGGGGCGGGCGAGCAGTACTTC. Amino acid sequence: CASSLGQGAGEQYF.

The chain uses TRBV27 and TRBJ2-1, with D tentatively TRBD1 (6 bases). Per germline, CDR1 MNHEY and CDR2 SMNVEV (reference sequence). This CDR3 is built from 12 residues. V was cut by 7 bases and J by 7 bases, with 11 bases left in between. The CDR3 nucleotides are TGTGCCAGCATGGGGGCTTGGAATGAGCAGTTCTTC. As protein: CASMGAWNEQFF.

The chain links TRBV15 to TRBJ2-1; 7 positions match TRBD2. The CDR3 has 13 residues. Per the germline V gene, CDR1 is LNHNV and CDR2 is YYDKDF (reference sequence). V was clipped by 2 bases and J by 10 bases; unmatched bases: 5. This CDR3 reads CATSRLTSEEQFF. The DNA of the CDR3 is TGTGCCACCAGCAGATTAACTAGCGAAGAGCAGTTCTTC.

The chain uses TRBV5-1 and TRBJ1-1, with D uncertain. The CDR3 spans 13 residues. V lost 4 bases to trimming and J lost 0 bases, with 7 bases between them. Germline V CDR1 and CDR2: SGHRS, YFSETQ. CDR3 DNA sequence: TGCGCCAGCAGCCGGATAATGAACACTGAAGCTTTCTTT. It yields the protein CASSRIMNTEAFF.

The V call is TRBV9, the J call TRBJ2-3; D gene ambiguous. The V end lost 1 base, the J end lost 0 bases, and 6 bases lay between the germline ends. Germline V gives CDR1 SGDLS, CDR2 YYNGEE. CDR3 length: 14 residues. The CDR3 coding sequence is TGTGCCAGCAGCGTATTCCTTAGCACAGATACGCAGTATTTT. Encoded protein: CASSVFLSTDTQYF.

This clone was detected once. The chain links TRBV25-1 to TRBJ2-7, with D possibly TRBD1 on 6 matching bases. The V gene's germline CDR1 is MGHDK and CDR2 SYGVNS. V shed 2 bases and J shed 1 base, with 18 bases lying between them. CDR3 length: 17 amino acids. CDR3 coding DNA: TGTGCCAGCAGTGAAGATTTTTGGGGACAAAATTCCTACGAGCAGTACTTC. Protein: CASSEDFWGQNSYEQYF.

The CDR3 here is CASSVSGRSYNEQFF. The CDR3 nucleotides read TGTGCCAGCAGCGTTAGCGGGAGAAGCTACAATGAGCAGTTCTTC. The chain is built from TRBV9 and TRBJ2-1; 9 bases line up with TRBD2. Germline values: CDR1 SGDLS, CDR2 YYNGEE. The V gene end was trimmed by 2 bases and the J gene end by 3 bases; junction bases not matched to a gene: 3. The CDR3 is made up of 15 amino acids.

The chain is built from TRBV27 and TRBJ2-3, with 7 bases identical to TRBD2. Trimming cost V 3 bases and J 1 base; bases outside gene matches: 7. Germline assignment: CDR1 MNHEY and CDR2 SMNVEV (reference sequence). This CDR3 region has 16 residues. CDR3 DNA sequence: TGTGCCAGCAGTTTGCTAGCGGTCACCGGCACAGATACGCAGTATTTT. This codes for CASSLLAVTGTDTQYF.

The chain carries TRBV18 and TRBJ2-1, with D unclear. CDR1 and CDR2 from the germline V gene are KGHSH and LQKENI. Trimming removed 2 bases at V and 8 bases at J, with 16 bases between. CDR3 length: 15 residues. The CDR3 coding sequence is TGTGCCAGCTCACCAAACCCCCTCCTAGTGGATGAGCAGTTCTTC. It specifies CASSPNPLLVDEQFF. Combining the CDR3 with reference TRBV18 and TRBJ2-1 gives the whole variable domain NAGVMQNPRHLVRRRGQEARLRCSPMKGHSHVYWYRQLPEEGLKFMVYLQKENIIDESGMPKERFSAEFPKEGPSILRIQQVVRGDSAAYFCASSPNPLLVDEQFFGPGTRLTVL.

The chain is built from TRBV7-6 and TRBJ2-3; 8 bases line up with TRBD1. V lost 4 bases and J lost 11; bases outside the gene matches: 11. This CDR3 has 14 residues. Germline CDR1 reads SGHVS; CDR2 reads FNYEAQ. CDR3 coding DNA: TGTGCCAGCAGCTCCGGGACAGGCCGGGGCGAGCAGTATTTT. Translated: CASSSGTGRGEQYF.

This clone was seen a single time. The chain employs TRBV7-9 and TRBJ2-1, with D possibly being TRBD2 (5 bases). Trimming removed 8 bases at V and 9 bases at J, with 23 bases between. The CDR3 length is 15 residues. From germline, CDR1 is SEHNR and CDR2 FQNEAQ (reference sequence). CDR3 DNA sequence: TGTGCCAGCCCATCCCAAGGAGGTGATAGCTTTGAGCAGTTCTTC. It is translated as CASPSQGGDSFEQFF. Filled out from reference TRBV7-9 and TRBJ2-1, the complete variable domain reads DTGVSQNPRHKITKRGQNVTFRCDPISEHNRLYWYRQTLGQGPEFLTYFQNEAQLEKSRLLSDRFSAERPKGSFSTLEIQRTEQGDSAMYLCASPSQGGDSFEQFFGPGTRLTVL.